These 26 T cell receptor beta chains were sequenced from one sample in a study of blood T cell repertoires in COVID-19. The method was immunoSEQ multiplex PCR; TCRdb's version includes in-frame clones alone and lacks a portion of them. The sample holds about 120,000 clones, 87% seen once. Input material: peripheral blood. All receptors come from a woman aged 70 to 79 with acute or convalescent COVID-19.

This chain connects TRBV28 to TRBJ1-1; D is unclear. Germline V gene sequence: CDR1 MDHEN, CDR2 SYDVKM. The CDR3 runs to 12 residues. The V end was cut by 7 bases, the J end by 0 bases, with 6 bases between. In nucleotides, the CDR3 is TGTGCCAGCACGACTATGAACACTGAAGCTTTCTTT. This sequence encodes CASTTMNTEAFF.

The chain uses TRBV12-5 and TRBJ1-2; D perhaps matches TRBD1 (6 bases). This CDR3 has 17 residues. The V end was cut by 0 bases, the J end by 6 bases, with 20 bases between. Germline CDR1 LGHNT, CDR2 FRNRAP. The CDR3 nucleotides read TGTGCTAGTGGTTTGGTACTATGGGCAGGGGAGAACGATGGCTACACCTTC. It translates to CASGLVLWAGENDGYTF.

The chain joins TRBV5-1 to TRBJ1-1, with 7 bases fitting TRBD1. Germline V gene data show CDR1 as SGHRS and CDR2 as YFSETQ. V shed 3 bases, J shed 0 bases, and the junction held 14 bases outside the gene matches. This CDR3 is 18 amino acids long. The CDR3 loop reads CASSWGDRPQRVNTEAFF. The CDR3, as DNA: TGCGCCAGCAGCTGGGGGGACAGACCTCAGAGGGTGAACACTGAAGCTTTCTTT.

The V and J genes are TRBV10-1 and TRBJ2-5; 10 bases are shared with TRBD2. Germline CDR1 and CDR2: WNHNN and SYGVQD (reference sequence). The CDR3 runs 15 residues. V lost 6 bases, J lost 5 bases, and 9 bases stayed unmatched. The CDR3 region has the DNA TGCGCCAGCAGACTCCCCCCTAGCGGGGGTGAGACCCAGTACTTC. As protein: CASRLPPSGGETQYF.

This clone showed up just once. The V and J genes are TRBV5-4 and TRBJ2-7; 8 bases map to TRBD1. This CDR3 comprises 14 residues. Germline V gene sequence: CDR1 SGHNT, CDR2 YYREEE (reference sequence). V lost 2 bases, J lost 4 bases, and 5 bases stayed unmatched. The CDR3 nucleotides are TGTGCCAGCAGCTTCGACAGGGGTGGGTACGAGCAGTACTTC. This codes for CASSFDRGGYEQYF.

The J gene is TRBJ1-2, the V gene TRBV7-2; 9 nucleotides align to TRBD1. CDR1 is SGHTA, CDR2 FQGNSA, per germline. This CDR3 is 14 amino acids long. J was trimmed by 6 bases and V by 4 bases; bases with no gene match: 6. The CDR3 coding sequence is TGTGCCAGCAGCTCGGGACAGGGTGCGCATGGCTACACCTTC. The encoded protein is CASSSGQGAHGYTF.

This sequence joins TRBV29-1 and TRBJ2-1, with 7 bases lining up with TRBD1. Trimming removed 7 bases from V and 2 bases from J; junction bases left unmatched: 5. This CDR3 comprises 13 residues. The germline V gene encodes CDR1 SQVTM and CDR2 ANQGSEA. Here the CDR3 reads CSAGDRAYNEQFF. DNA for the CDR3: TGCAGCGCCGGAGACAGGGCCTACAATGAGCAGTTCTTC.

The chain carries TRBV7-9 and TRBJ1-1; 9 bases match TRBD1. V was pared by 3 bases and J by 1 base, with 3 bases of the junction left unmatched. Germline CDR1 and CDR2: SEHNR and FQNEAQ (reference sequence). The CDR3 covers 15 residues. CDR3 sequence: CASSFPGQGNTEAFF. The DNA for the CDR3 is TGTGCCAGCAGCTTTCCGGGACAGGGGAACACTGAAGCTTTCTTT.

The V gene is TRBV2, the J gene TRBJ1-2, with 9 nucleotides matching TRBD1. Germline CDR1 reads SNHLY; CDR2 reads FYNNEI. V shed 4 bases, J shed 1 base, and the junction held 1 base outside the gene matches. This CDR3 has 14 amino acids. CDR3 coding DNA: TGTGCCAGCAGTGGACAGGGGGTTAACTATGGCTACACCTTC. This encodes CASSGQGVNYGYTF.

The CDR3: CSVEDPDSGGARETQYF. In nucleotides, the CDR3 is TGCAGCGTTGAAGATCCGGATAGCGGGGGAGCCAGAGAGACCCAGTACTTC. The rearrangement uses TRBV29-1 and TRBJ2-5; TRBD2 agrees at 9 bases. Germline assignment: CDR1 SQVTM and CDR2 ANQGSEA. The V segment lost 0 bases and the J segment 4 bases; nucleotides outside the gene matches: 12. The CDR3 has 17 amino acids.

CDR3 sequence reads: CAWTPGDRGGYEQYF. In nucleotides, the CDR3 is TGTGCCTGGACCCCGGGGGACAGGGGGGGGTACGAGCAGTACTTC. The chain combines TRBV30 with TRBJ2-7; 11 bases map to TRBD1. CDR3 length: 15 amino acids. Trimming cost V 4 bases and J 4 bases; bases outside gene matches: 9. From germline, CDR1 is GTSNPN and CDR2 SVGIG (reference sequence).

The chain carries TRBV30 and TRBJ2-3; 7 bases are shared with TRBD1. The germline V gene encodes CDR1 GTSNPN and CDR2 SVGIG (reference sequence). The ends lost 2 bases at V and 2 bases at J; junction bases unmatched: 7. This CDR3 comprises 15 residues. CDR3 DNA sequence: TGTGCCTGGAGTAAGGGACAGAGTTTCACAGATACGCAGTATTTT. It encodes CAWSKGQSFTDTQYF.

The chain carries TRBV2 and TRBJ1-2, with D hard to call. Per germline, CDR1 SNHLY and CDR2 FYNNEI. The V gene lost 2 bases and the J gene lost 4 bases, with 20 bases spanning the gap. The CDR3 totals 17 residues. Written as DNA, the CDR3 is TGTGCCAGCAGTGAATATCCAGCGAGAGAACCCTTCTATGGCTACACCTTC. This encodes CASSEYPAREPFYGYTF.

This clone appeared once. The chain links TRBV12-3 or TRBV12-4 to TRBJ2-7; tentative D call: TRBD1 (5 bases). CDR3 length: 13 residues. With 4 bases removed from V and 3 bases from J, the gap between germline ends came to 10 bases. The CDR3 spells CASSYRQNYEQYF. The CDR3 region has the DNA TGTGCCAGCAGTTACAGACAGAACTACGAGCAGTACTTC.

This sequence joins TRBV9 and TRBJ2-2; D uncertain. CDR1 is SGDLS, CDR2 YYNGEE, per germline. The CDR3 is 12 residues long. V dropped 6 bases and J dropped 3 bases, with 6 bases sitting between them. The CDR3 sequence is CASNHYTGELFF. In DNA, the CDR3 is TGTGCCAGCAACCACTACACCGGGGAGCTGTTTTTT.

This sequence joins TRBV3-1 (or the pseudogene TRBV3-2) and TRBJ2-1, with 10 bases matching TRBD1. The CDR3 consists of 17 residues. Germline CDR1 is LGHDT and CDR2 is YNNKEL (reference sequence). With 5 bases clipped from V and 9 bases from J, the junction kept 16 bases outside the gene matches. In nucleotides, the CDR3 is TGTGCCAGCAGCTCCAGGGAGTGGGACAGGGGACGCGGTGAGCAGTTCTTC. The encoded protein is CASSSREWDRGRGEQFF.

The CDR3 nucleotides are TGTGCCACCGGGACAGGCTCGAACACTGAAGCTTTCTTT. This codes for CATGTGSNTEAFF. The chain joins TRBV24-1 to TRBJ1-1; the match to TRBD1 covers 8 bases. V gave up 9 bases and J gave up 1 base; unmatched junction bases: 3. The germline V gene encodes CDR1 KGHDR and CDR2 SFDVKD. The CDR3 has 13 amino acids.

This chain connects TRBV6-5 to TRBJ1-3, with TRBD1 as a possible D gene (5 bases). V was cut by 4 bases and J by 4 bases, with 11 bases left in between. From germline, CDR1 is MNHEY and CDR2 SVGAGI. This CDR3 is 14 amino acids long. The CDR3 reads CASSFQGAGNTIYF. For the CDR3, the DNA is TGTGCCAGCAGTTTTCAAGGGGCAGGAAACACCATATATTTT.

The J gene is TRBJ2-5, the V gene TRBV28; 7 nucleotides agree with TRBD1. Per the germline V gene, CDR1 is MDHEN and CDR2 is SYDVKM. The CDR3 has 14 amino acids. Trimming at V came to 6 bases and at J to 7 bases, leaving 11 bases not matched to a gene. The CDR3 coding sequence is TGTGCCAGCAGATCCAGACAGGGAAAATTGACCCAGTACTTC. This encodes CASRSRQGKLTQYF.

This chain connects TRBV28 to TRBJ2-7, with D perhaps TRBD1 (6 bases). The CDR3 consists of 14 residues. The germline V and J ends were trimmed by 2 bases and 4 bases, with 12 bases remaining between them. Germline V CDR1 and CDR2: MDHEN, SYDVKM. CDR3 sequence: CASSLVAGVYEQYF. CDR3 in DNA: TGTGCCAGCAGTTTAGTCGCAGGGGTTTACGAGCAGTACTTC.

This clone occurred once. The CDR3 here is CASTAVLSNTGELFF. CDR3 DNA: TGTGCCAGCACCGCGGTGCTATCGAACACCGGGGAGCTGTTTTTT. The rearrangement uses TRBV2 and TRBJ2-2; no firm D call. V was trimmed by 7 bases and J by 0 bases, leaving 12 bases between them. Looked up from germline, CDR1 is SNHLY and CDR2 is FYNNEI. The CDR3 runs to 15 residues.

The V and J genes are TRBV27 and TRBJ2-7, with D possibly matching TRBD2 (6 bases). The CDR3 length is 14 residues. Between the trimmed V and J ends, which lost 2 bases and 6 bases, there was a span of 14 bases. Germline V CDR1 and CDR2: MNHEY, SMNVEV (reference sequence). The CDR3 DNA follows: TGTGCCAGCAGTTTAGCCCAAGCGACTAGCGAGCAGTACTTC. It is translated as CASSLAQATSEQYF.

Here the CDR3 DNA reads TGTGCCACCAGTGATCCTAATCAGCCCCAGCATTTT. Encoded protein: CATSDPNQPQHF. This rearrangement joins TRBV24-1 to TRBJ1-5; D is uncertain. This CDR3 spans 12 amino acids. The V end lost 3 bases, the J end lost 4 bases, and 3 bases lay between the germline ends. Germline CDR1 is KGHDR and CDR2 is SFDVKD.

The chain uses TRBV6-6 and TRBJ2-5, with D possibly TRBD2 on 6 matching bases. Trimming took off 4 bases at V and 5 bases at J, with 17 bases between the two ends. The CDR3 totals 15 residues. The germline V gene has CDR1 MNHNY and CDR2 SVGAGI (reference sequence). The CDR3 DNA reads TGTGCCAGCAGTTCTCTCCTGGAAGGAGGGGAGACCCAGTACTTC. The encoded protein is CASSSLLEGGETQYF.

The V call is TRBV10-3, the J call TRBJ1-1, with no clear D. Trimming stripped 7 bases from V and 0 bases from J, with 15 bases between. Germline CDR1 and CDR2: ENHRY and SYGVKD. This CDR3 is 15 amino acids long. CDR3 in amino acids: CAITRSGPMNTEAFF. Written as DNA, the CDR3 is TGTGCCATCACCCGGTCAGGCCCGATGAACACTGAAGCTTTCTTT.

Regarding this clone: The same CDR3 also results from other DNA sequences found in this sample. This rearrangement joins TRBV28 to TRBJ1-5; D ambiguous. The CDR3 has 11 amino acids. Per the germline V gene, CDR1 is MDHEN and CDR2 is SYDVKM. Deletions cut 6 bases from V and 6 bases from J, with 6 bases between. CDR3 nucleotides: TGTGCCAGCAGCCTCAGTCAGCCCCAGCATTTT. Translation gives CASSLSQPQHF.